Each of the 15 T cell receptor beta chains below was sequenced from the same sample in a study of CD8 T cells in Susac syndrome. The RNA, about 0.5 to 1 ug, was put through reverse transcription using random hexamers. TCRdb analysed the immunoSEQ multiplex PCR reads with MiXCR anew, one entry per CDR3 protein. Of some 130,000 distinct CDR3 sequences in the sample, approximately 95% were seen once. What was sequenced was CD8+ T cells from PBMCs. Source of these receptors: a human donor with Susac syndrome.

This clonotype was seen only once. The genes are TRBV4-1 and TRBJ2-7, with D perhaps assigned TRBD1 or TRBD2 (6 bases each). From germline, CDR1 is MGHRA and CDR2 YSYEKL. The CDR3 sequence is 13 residues long. Trimming took off 5 bases at V and 3 bases at J, with 11 bases between the two ends. The CDR3 bases are TGCGCCAGCAGCGGGGGGCAAAACTACGAGCAGTACTTC. Translation gives CASSGGQNYEQYF.

The chain recombines TRBV3-1 with TRBJ2-1; no clear D. Trimming took 6 bases from V and 5 from J, leaving 14 bases between them. The CDR3 has 14 residues. In germline, CDR1 is LGHDT, CDR2 YNNKEL (reference sequence). The CDR3 bases are TGTGCCAGCAGTCCCCCCGCAGGAGACAATGAGCAGTTCTTC. Amino acid sequence: CASSPPAGDNEQFF.

The chain recombines TRBV24-1 with TRBJ1-4; the D is unclear. Deletions cut 4 bases from V and 6 bases from J, with 8 bases between. In germline, CDR1 is KGHDR, CDR2 SFDVKD. The CDR3 consists of 13 residues. CDR3 protein: CATSDWTDEKLFF. Written as DNA, the CDR3 is TGTGCCACCAGTGACTGGACGGATGAAAAACTGTTTTTT.

The chain combines TRBV28 with TRBJ1-5; 7 bases line up with TRBD1. Per the germline V gene, CDR1 is MDHEN and CDR2 is SYDVKM. V was clipped by 5 bases and J by 3 bases; unmatched bases: 4. CDR3 size: 14 residues. This CDR3 is CASSQGDDNQPQHF. The DNA of the CDR3 is TGTGCCAGCAGTCAGGGGGATGACAATCAGCCCCAGCATTTT.

The rearrangement joins TRBV5-1 to TRBJ2-3, with D tentatively TRBD1 (6 bases). The CDR3 sequence is 16 residues long. Trimming left V 1 base short and J 0 bases short, with 12 bases between. Per the germline V gene, CDR1 is SGHRS and CDR2 is YFSETQ. The CDR3 DNA reads TGCGCCAGCAGCTTGCTAGGGGGAACTAGCACAGATACGCAGTATTTT. Residues: CASSLLGGTSTDTQYF.

The chain uses TRBV18 and TRBJ1-1; D not resolved. Germline V gene lookup returns CDR1 KGHSH and CDR2 LQKENI. This CDR3 has 13 residues. Trimming shortened V by 3 bases and J by 2 bases, and 7 bases separated the two germline ends. The CDR3 reads CASSPYKNTEAFF. For the CDR3, the DNA is TGTGCCAGCTCACCTTACAAAAACACTGAAGCTTTCTTT.

The chain has TRBV27 and TRBJ2-7; possible D gene TRBD1, 6 bases. The CDR3 has 11 amino acids. CDR1 and CDR2 from the germline V gene are MNHEY and SMNVEV (reference sequence). Trimming left V 5 bases short and J 8 bases short, with 10 bases between. Here the CDR3 DNA reads TGTGCCAGCAGTGCAGGGGCGCAGCAGTACTTC. This gives the protein CASSAGAQQYF.

The J gene is TRBJ2-1, the V gene TRBV29-1; D remains ambiguous. Looked up from germline, CDR1 is SQVTM and CDR2 is ANQGSEA. The CDR3 is 15 amino acids. The ends were cut back, 1 base at V and 0 bases at J, with 10 bases in the middle. The CDR3 region is CSVEAVAGSYNEQFF. The CDR3 nucleotides are TGCAGCGTTGAAGCGGTGGCCGGCTCCTACAATGAGCAGTTCTTC.

The chain uses TRBV6-5 and TRBJ2-1; 10 bases match TRBD2. The V and J ends lost 0 bases and 6 bases, in that order; junction bases with no gene match: 17. Germline V lookup: CDR1 MNHEY, CDR2 SVGAGI. The length of the CDR3 is 20 residues. In DNA form, the CDR3 reads TGTGCCAGCAGTTACTCCCGACTAGCGGGTGACTCTCGGGGGTCCAATGAGCAGTTCTTC. Protein: CASSYSRLAGDSRGSNEQFF.

This chain uses TRBV9 with TRBJ2-1; TRBD2 matches at 7 bases. Germline assignment: CDR1 SGDLS and CDR2 YYNGEE. There are 15 residues in the CDR3. Trimming at V came to 3 bases and at J to 7 bases, leaving 10 bases not matched to a gene. CDR3 in DNA: TGTGCCAGCAGCGGGCTCGGGGGGAGACTAAATGAGCAGTTCTTC. This encodes CASSGLGGRLNEQFF. The whole variable domain, filled in from reference TRBV9 and TRBJ2-1, reads DSGVTQTPKHLITATGQRVTLRCSPRSGDLSVYWYQQSLDQGLQFLIQYYNGEERAKGNILERFSAQQFPDLHSELNLSSLELGDSALYFCASSGLGGRLNEQFFGPGTRLTVL.

This clonotype was counted a single time. This chain uses TRBV15 with TRBJ1-2; D is ambiguous. The CDR3 covers 18 residues. Per the germline V gene, CDR1 is LNHNV and CDR2 is YYDKDF (reference sequence). Between the trimmed V and J ends, which lost 0 bases and 0 bases, there was a span of 17 bases. The CDR3 loop reads CATSREYSGASTNYGYTF. The CDR3 DNA follows: TGTGCCACCAGCAGAGAGTATTCGGGAGCGAGTACTAACTATGGCTACACCTTC.

V gene TRBV7-2 combines with J gene TRBJ1-5; the D is unclear. CDR1 and CDR2 from the germline V gene are SGHTA and FQGNSA. Deletions cut 2 bases from V and 2 bases from J, with 7 bases between. The CDR3 sequence is 14 residues long. CDR3 DNA sequence: TGTGCCAGCAGCTTAAATTGGGGCAATCAGCCCCAGCATTTT. It specifies CASSLNWGNQPQHF. Full variable domain (rest looked up from reference TRBV7-2 and TRBJ1-5): GAGVSQSPSNKVTEKGKDVELRCDPISGHTALYWYRQSLGQGLEFLIYFQGNSAPDKSGLPSDRFSAERTGGSVSTLTIQRTQQEDSAVYLCASSLNWGNQPQHFGDGTRLSIL.

The V gene is TRBV5-1, the J gene TRBJ2-5; D is uncertain. The ends were cut back, 4 bases at V and 5 bases at J, with 12 bases in the middle. The length of the CDR3 is 13 residues. Germline CDR1 reads SGHRS; CDR2 reads YFSETQ. CDR3 sequence (DNA): TGCGCCAGCAGCCCCGATCTTCGGGAGACCCAGTACTTC. Amino acids: CASSPDLRETQYF.

CDR3 sequence: CASSFDRGLGQGLTFF. The CDR3 coding sequence is TGTGCCAGCAGTTTCGACAGGGGGCTGGGGCAGGGATTGACTTTCTTT. The rearrangement links TRBV6-5 to TRBJ1-1; 10 bases match TRBD1. The junction had 17 bases not matched to a gene; V was cut back by 4 bases and J by 12 bases. The CDR3 covers 16 residues. From germline, CDR1 is MNHEY and CDR2 SVGAGI.

The chain is built from TRBV3-1 and TRBJ1-1; D call uncertain. The CDR3 consists of 14 residues. CDR1 and CDR2 from the germline V gene are LGHDT and YNNKEL (reference sequence). With 0 bases removed from V and 7 bases from J, the gap between germline ends came to 12 bases. CDR3 DNA: TGTGCCAGCAGCCAAGAGTTCATGCAGGTTGAAGCTTTCTTT. It is translated as CASSQEFMQVEAFF. The full variable domain, in which reference TRBV3-1 and TRBJ1-1 provide the parts outside the CDR3, is DTAVSQTPKYLVTQMGNDKSIKCEQNLGHDTMYWYKQDSKKFLKIMFSYNNKELIINETVPNRFSPKSPDKAHLNLHINSLELGDSAVYFCASSQEFMQVEAFFGQGTRLTVV.